The rows below give T cell receptor beta chains drawn from one sample of a study of Ad26.COV2.S vaccination and SARS-CoV-2 variants. The data were produced by immunoSEQ multiplex PCR, yet TCRdb's version contains in-frame clones alone and is incomplete. The sample holds around 450,000 clones; about nine tenths are singletons and the top ten take less than 15%. The sample was peripheral blood, taken in a trial of Ad26.COV2.S vaccine versus placebo. The receptors originated from a person between 18 and 60 years old who received the Ad26.COV2.S COVID-19 vaccine or a placebo. CDR3s include the opening cysteine and the closing phenylalanine or tryptophan. A D gene is named only where the DNA matches it firmly. Clone size appears in some rows only: once, few, many, or a class for an expanded clone.

cdr3_nt	cdr3_aa	cdr3_length	v_call	j_call	clone_size	d_call
TGTGCCAGCAGCTTGGCTCCCCCACCGGCTGGCTATTCCTACAATGAGCAGTTCTTC	CASSLAPPPAGYSYNEQFF	19	TRBV5-5	TRBJ2-1	.	.
TGTGCCACCAGCAGAGATAAATTGTTGCGTGAGCAGTTCTTC	CATSRDKLLREQFF	14	TRBV15	TRBJ2-1	.	.
TGTGCCAGCAGCGGGACAGGGTACACTGAAGCTTTCTTT	CASSGTGYTEAFF	13	TRBV7-9	TRBJ1-1	.	TRBD1
TGTGCCAGCACGAATCCCGGGACAGGGGACGCGAGGGAAAAACTGTTTTTT	CASTNPGTGDAREKLFF	17	TRBV7-9	TRBJ1-4	.	TRBD1
TGTGCCAGCAGCTTACCGGGGGGCGGGAACTACGAGCAGTACTTC	CASSLPGGGNYEQYF	15	TRBV5-4	TRBJ2-7	many	.
TGTGCCAGCAGTTTAGGACAGGGCTCCTACGAGCAGTACTTC	CASSLGQGSYEQYF	14	TRBV28	TRBJ2-7	.	TRBD1
TGTGCCAGCAGCTTTCAGGGGCCCCATGGCTACACCTTC	CASSFQGPHGYTF	13	TRBV7-2	TRBJ1-2	.	.
TGTGCCAGCAGTTTGGGCAGGTCCCCGGGTTCCCTCCACTTT	CASSLGRSPGSLHF	14	TRBV28	TRBJ1-6	.	.
TGTGCCAGCAGTTTATCACAGGTACTAATCGAGCAGTACTTC	CASSLSQVLIEQYF	14	TRBV28	TRBJ2-7	.	.
TGTGCCAGCTCACCCCGAACCGGTGTGGACACTGAAGCTTTCTTT	CASSPRTGVDTEAFF	15	TRBV18	TRBJ1-1	.	.
TGTGCCATCAGTGGGGCCGGGACTCCTCCCGAGCAGTACTTC	CAISGAGTPPEQYF	14	TRBV10-3	TRBJ2-7	.	.
TGTGCCAGCAGCTTAGACAGGGGGATTGTGGATGAGCAGTTCTTC	CASSLDRGIVDEQFF	15	TRBV7-2	TRBJ2-1	.	TRBD1
TGTGCCAGCTCGGGGACTAGCGGGGACTACGAGCAGTACTTC	CASSGTSGDYEQYF	14	TRBV7-9	TRBJ2-7	.	TRBD2
TGCGCCAGCAGCCAAGATACGAACAGATTCTACTCTGGGGCCAACGTCCTGACTTTC	CASSQDTNRFYSGANVLTF	19	TRBV4-3	TRBJ2-6	.	.
TGTGCCAGCAGTTTAGTTACGTACGAGCAGTACTTC	CASSLVTYEQYF	12	TRBV12-3/TRBV12-4	TRBJ2-7	.	.
TGCAGCGTTGAGGAGGGAAAGGACGAGCAGTACTTC	CSVEEGKDEQYF	12	TRBV29-1	TRBJ2-7	.	.
TGTGCCACCAGCAGAGATGCTTCACTAGCGGGAGCCCCGAAGGAGCAGTTCTTC	CATSRDASLAGAPKEQFF	18	TRBV15	TRBJ2-1	.	TRBD2
TGTGCCAGCAGTCGTGGGGGTAGCTATGGCTACACCTTC	CASSRGGSYGYTF	13	TRBV12-3/TRBV12-4	TRBJ1-2	.	.
TGTGCCAGCAGCTTAGTTGGGGGGGCGGATCAGCCCCAGCATTTT	CASSLVGGADQPQHF	15	TRBV7-2	TRBJ1-5	.	.
TGTGCCACCAGTGATTCGGACAGCGGGCATTCTGAGCAGTTCTTC	CATSDSDSGHSEQFF	15	TRBV24-1	TRBJ2-1	.	.
TGCGCCAGCAGTGAGGGCCCTTACTCTGGAAACACCATATATTTT	CASSEGPYSGNTIYF	15	TRBV10-2	TRBJ1-3	.	.
TGTGCCAGCAGCCCCACTAGCGGGAGCCTCTACGAGCAGTACTTC	CASSPTSGSLYEQYF	15	TRBV5-4	TRBJ2-7	.	TRBD2
TGTGCCAGTAGTATAGCGGGAGTGGTAAAGGAGCAGTTCTTC	CASSIAGVVKEQFF	14	TRBV19	TRBJ2-1	.	.
TGTGCCAGCAGCGTTGGGACTAGCGGGAGATACGAGCAGTACTTC	CASSVGTSGRYEQYF	15	TRBV7-9	TRBJ2-7	.	TRBD2
TGTGCCAGCAGCTTAGATATCGGGCAGCCCCAGCATTTT	CASSLDIGQPQHF	13	TRBV7-3	TRBJ1-5	.	.
TGTGCCAGCAGCAGATCCGGGACAGGGAATCAGCCCCAGCATTTT	CASSRSGTGNQPQHF	15	TRBV7-8	TRBJ1-5	.	TRBD1
TGTGCCAGCAGTCCCCGGTGGTCCTCGAACAATGAGCAGTTCTTC	CASSPRWSSNNEQFF	15	TRBV27	TRBJ2-1	.	.
TGTGCCAGCAGCCCACAGGGGGCAGCTGGCTACACCTTC	CASSPQGAAGYTF	13	TRBV12-3/TRBV12-4	TRBJ1-2	.	TRBD1
TGTGCCAGCTCACCACCGGGGGATACGCAGTATTTT	CASSPPGDTQYF	12	TRBV18	TRBJ2-3	.	.